A selection of T cell receptor beta chains follows, all from one sample in a study of T cell repertoires in cytomegalovirus infection. TCRdb itself ran the reads through MiXCR, one entry per CDR3 protein. This table has around 430,000 distinct CDR3 sequences, more than 40% appearing once. No cognate antigen is known for these TCRs. This sample comprised cultured PBMCs, obtained from culture after CMV antigen stimulation. These receptors all stem from a human donor in good health (CMV status not recorded). Some clones in this sample may be carry-over from other donors' samples. Each CDR3 is given with its conserved first and last residue. D genes are given only for firm matches. Not all rows give a size; the values are once, few, many and, for expanded clones, a class.

abundance | j_gene | v_gene | d_gene | CDR3aa | CDR3nt
. | TRBJ2-5 | TRBV7-6 | . | CASSFHGEETQYF | TGTGCCAGCAGCTTCCACGGGGAAGAGACCCAGTACTTC
. | TRBJ2-1 | TRBV4-1 | . | CASSLEEGYSYNEQFF | TGTGCCAGCAGCCTAGAGGAAGGCTACTCCTACAATGAGCAGTTCTTC
few | TRBJ2-1 | TRBV4-1 | . | CASSQDYASDNEQFF | TGCGCCAGCAGCCAAGATTATGCGTCAGACAATGAGCAGTTCTTC
. | TRBJ1-5 | TRBV19 | TRBD1 | CASSPDRSNQPQHF | TGTGCCAGTAGTCCGGACAGGAGCAATCAGCCCCAGCATTTT
. | TRBJ2-1 | TRBV7-4 | TRBD1 | CASSFRGTGLNEQFF | TGTGCCAGCAGCTTTAGGGGGACAGGGTTGAATGAGCAGTTCTTC
. | TRBJ2-7 | TRBV7-9 | . | CASSLNTYEQYF | TGTGCCAGCAGCTTAAACACCTACGAGCAGTACTTC
. | TRBJ1-5 | TRBV6-2/TRBV6-3 | TRBD1 | CASRKTGTVNQPQHF | TGTGCCAGCAGAAAGACCGGGACAGTCAATCAGCCCCAGCATTTT
few | TRBJ2-1 | TRBV19 | . | CASSMGRGALSEQFF | TGTGCCAGTAGTATGGGTCGAGGAGCGTTGTCTGAGCAGTTCTTC
. | TRBJ2-3 | TRBV4-1 | . | CASSQGRSADTQYF | TGCGCCAGCAGCCAAGGAAGGTCGGCAGATACGCAGTATTTT
. | TRBJ2-5 | TRBV20-1 | TRBD2 | CSAERGGYKETQYF | TGCAGTGCTGAGCGGGGGGGATACAAAGAGACCCAGTACTTC
. | TRBJ2-2 | TRBV4-3 | . | CASSQARRPGELFF | TGCGCCAGCAGCCAAGCCCGGCGGCCCGGGGAGCTGTTTTTT
. | TRBJ1-2 | TRBV7-2 | TRBD1 | CASSLTLTGGGTF | TGTGCCAGCAGCTTAACATTAACAGGGGGGGGAACCTTC
few | TRBJ2-5 | TRBV6-1 | TRBD2 | CASSSSGSQETQYF | TGTGCCAGCAGTTCTAGCGGGAGCCAAGAGACCCAGTACTTC
few | TRBJ2-2 | TRBV6-2/TRBV6-3 | . | CASSRTSNTGELFF | TGTGCCAGCAGCAGGACCTCGAACACCGGGGAGCTGTTTTTT
few | TRBJ2-5 | TRBV7-7 | TRBD2 | CASSFGHGGQETQYF | TGTGCCAGCAGCTTTGGTCACGGGGGGCAAGAGACCCAGTACTTC
. | TRBJ1-1 | TRBV29-1 | . | CSVFAAEGFPEAFF | TGCAGCGTTTTTGCGGCAGAGGGCTTCCCTGAAGCTTTCTTT
many | TRBJ1-1 | TRBV7-2 | . | CASSLVGWNTEAFF | TGTGCCAGCAGCTTAGTGGGGTGGAACACTGAAGCTTTCTTT
. | TRBJ1-1 | TRBV10-3 | . | CAISEPTLAGAFF | TGTGCCATCAGTGAGCCAACCTTGGCGGGAGCTTTCTTT
few | TRBJ2-5 | TRBV7-8 | TRBD2 | CASSPLSGTSGIGEETQYF | TGTGCCAGCAGCCCCCTCTCCGGGACTAGCGGGATCGGAGAAGAGACCCAGTACTTC
few | TRBJ2-7 | TRBV4-3 | TRBD2 | CASSQGASGSYEQYF | TGCGCCAGCAGCCAAGGGGCTAGCGGCTCCTACGAGCAGTACTTC
. | TRBJ2-1 | TRBV12-3/TRBV12-4 | . | CASSLEGGYNEQFF | TGTGCCAGCAGTTTGGAGGGGGGGTACAATGAGCAGTTCTTC
few | TRBJ1-1 | TRBV12-3/TRBV12-4 | . | CASSLGGTMNTEAFF | TGTGCCAGCAGTTTAGGGGGGACTATGAACACTGAAGCTTTCTTT
few | TRBJ1-5 | TRBV19 | . | CASSTAGPAANQPQHF | TGTGCCAGTAGTACCGCGGGCCCCGCGGCCAATCAGCCCCAGCATTTT
once | TRBJ1-1 | TRBV12-5 | . | CASGTGLKNTEAFF | TGTGCTAGTGGTACCGGACTGAAGAACACTGAAGCTTTCTTT
. | TRBJ2-7 | TRBV20-1 | TRBD2 | CSAIGLAGGYEQYF | TGCAGTGCTATAGGACTAGCGGGGGGCTACGAGCAGTACTTC
. | TRBJ1-2 | TRBV5-1 | . | CASSPGGGDGYTF | TGCGCCAGCAGCCCTGGTGGGGGGGATGGCTACACCTTC
. | TRBJ1-5 | TRBV10-3 | . | CAISESAGLRPQHF | TGTGCCATCAGTGAGTCGGCGGGCCTGAGGCCCCAGCATTTT
many | TRBJ2-5 | TRBV7-6 | . | CASSLVDGSGETQYF | TGTGCCAGCAGCTTAGTGGACGGGTCCGGGGAGACCCAGTACTTC
. | TRBJ2-1 | TRBV7-2 | . | CASSLAISTYNEQFF | TGTGCCAGCAGCTTAGCGATATCCACCTACAATGAGCAGTTCTTC
. | TRBJ2-7 | TRBV7-2 | TRBD2 | CASSNSPGGWDEQYF | TGTGCCAGCAGCAATTCCCCGGGGGGGTGGGACGAGCAGTACTTC
. | TRBJ1-1 | TRBV6-6 | . | CASALDGGPNTEAFF | TGTGCCAGCGCCTTGGATGGGGGACCGAACACTGAAGCTTTCTTT